This is a list of T cell receptor beta chains from one sample in a study of blood T cell repertoires in COVID-19. TCRdb's copy holds only in-frame clones and misses some; the assay was immunoSEQ multiplex PCR. The sample has about 240,000 clones; around 83% are singletons. Sequenced: peripheral blood. These receptors originate from a woman aged 80 or older with COVID-19, enrolled during active disease. Each CDR3 is given with its conserved first and last residue. A D gene is named only where the DNA matches it firmly.

CDR3 protein: CASSLESRGEGYTF
J gene: TRBJ1-2
V gene: TRBV11-2
D gene: NA

CDR3 protein: CASSLALRAGTYNSPLHF
J gene: TRBJ1-6
V gene: TRBV27
D gene: NA

CDR3 protein: CSVEQPAGGAFF
J gene: TRBJ1-1
V gene: TRBV29-1
D gene: NA

CDR3 protein: CSVTTGGASDGYTF
J gene: TRBJ1-2
V gene: TRBV29-1
D gene: TRBD1

CDR3 protein: CASSPQGWDSNQPQHF
J gene: TRBJ1-5
V gene: TRBV18
D gene: NA

CDR3 protein: CASSLGSPDTQYF
J gene: TRBJ2-3
V gene: TRBV12-3/TRBV12-4
D gene: NA

CDR3 protein: CASSRRRSPLHF
J gene: TRBJ1-6
V gene: TRBV28
D gene: NA

CDR3 protein: CASSVGGASGATRQYF
J gene: TRBJ2-7
V gene: TRBV9
D gene: TRBD2

CDR3 protein: CASSHDRGFGNTIYF
J gene: TRBJ1-3
V gene: TRBV6-5
D gene: TRBD1

CDR3 protein: CASNRENEKLFF
J gene: TRBJ1-4
V gene: TRBV3-1/TRBV3-2
D gene: NA

CDR3 protein: CASSLGGTRIQPQHF
J gene: TRBJ1-5
V gene: TRBV7-9
D gene: NA

CDR3 protein: CASSPTGTGTNQPQHF
J gene: TRBJ1-5
V gene: TRBV7-2
D gene: TRBD1

CDR3 protein: CASSPRDSGQPQHF
J gene: TRBJ1-5
V gene: TRBV27
D gene: NA

CDR3 protein: CASSATGNDNSPLHF
J gene: TRBJ1-6
V gene: TRBV9
D gene: NA

CDR3 protein: CASSDDRAGELFF
J gene: TRBJ2-2
V gene: TRBV5-1
D gene: TRBD1

CDR3 protein: CASSPEQGRNTEAFF
J gene: TRBJ1-1
V gene: TRBV3-1/TRBV3-2
D gene: TRBD1

CDR3 protein: CASSLVGQGYDGYTF
J gene: TRBJ1-2
V gene: TRBV5-1
D gene: NA

CDR3 protein: CASSPRQRGDTQYF
J gene: TRBJ2-3
V gene: TRBV9
D gene: TRBD2

CDR3 protein: CASSQNGEKLFF
J gene: TRBJ1-4
V gene: TRBV12-3/TRBV12-4
D gene: NA

CDR3 protein: CASRIGGNTEAFF
J gene: TRBJ1-1
V gene: TRBV19
D gene: NA

CDR3 protein: CASSQDRAVNYGYTF
J gene: TRBJ1-2
V gene: TRBV4-2
D gene: NA

CDR3 protein: CASSSLAGGDIGELFF
J gene: TRBJ2-2
V gene: TRBV5-1
D gene: TRBD2

CDR3 protein: CASRLTTRTGGYNEQFF
J gene: TRBJ2-1
V gene: TRBV3-1/TRBV3-2
D gene: TRBD1

CDR3 protein: CASSPPEAGTTYGYTF
J gene: TRBJ1-2
V gene: TRBV4-2
D gene: NA